This is a list of T cell receptor beta chains from one sample in a study of cytomegalovirus exposure and HLA in healthy donors. The data were produced by immunoSEQ multiplex PCR, yet TCRdb's version contains in-frame clones alone and is incomplete. The data contain about 45,000 clones, approximately 90% of them seen just once; the ten biggest clones take up approximately 8%. Sequenced input: PBMCs. These receptors were taken from a woman aged 35 to 49 in good health and CMV-seropositive. The CDR3 runs from the conserved cysteine through the conserved F or W. Fields, in order: D gene, CDR3 length, J gene, V gene, clone size, CDR3 DNA, CDR3 protein. A D gene is named only where the DNA matches it firmly. Size tells how often a clone was seen (once, few, many) or the class of an expanded clone, and some rows leave it out.

>TRBD2|16|TRBJ2-3|TRBV13|-
TGTGCCAGCAGTTATACCGGGACTAGCGGGAGGTATACGCAGTATTTT
CASSYTGTSGRYTQYF
>-|15|TRBJ2-7|TRBV5-1|-
TGCGCCAGCAGCGTGGGGAGTGCGGACTCCTACGAGCAGTACTTC
CASSVGSADSYEQYF
>-|13|TRBJ2-5|TRBV5-4|-
TGTGCCAGCAGCCTTACAGAACAAGAGACCCAGTACTTC
CASSLTEQETQYF
>TRBD1|17|TRBJ1-1|TRBV9|-
TGTGCCAGCAGCCCGGGGACAGCAATCTATCTAAACACTGAAGTTTTCTTT
CASSPGTAIYLNTEVFF
>TRBD1|14|TRBJ1-5|TRBV19|-
TGTGCCAGTAGGGCCGGGACAGGGAATCAGCCCCAGCATTTT
CASRAGTGNQPQHF
>TRBD2|19|TRBJ2-7|TRBV19|-
TGTGCCAGTAGTGCGCTAACAAACGGAAAAGTTGGGACTACCTACGAGCAGTACTTC
CASSALTNGKVGTTYEQYF
>TRBD2|16|TRBJ2-1|TRBV7-9|-
TGTGCCAGCAGCTTAGATATGGGGAGGGGCCCCTATGAGCAGTTCTTC
CASSLDMGRGPYEQFF
>TRBD1|16|TRBJ1-1|TRBV18|-
TGTGCCAGCTCACCACCGGTCGACAGGGGCGTTACTGAAGCTTTCTTT
CASSPPVDRGVTEAFF
>TRBD2|15|TRBJ2-3|TRBV6-1|few
TGTGCCAGCAGTAAAAGCGGGGGGGGTGGAGATACGCAGTATTTT
CASSKSGGGGDTQYF
>-|15|TRBJ1-2|TRBV13|-
TGTGCCAGCAGCTTAAGGCTAGCCCCTAACTATGGCTACACCTTC
CASSLRLAPNYGYTF
>-|14|TRBJ1-1|TRBV5-4|-
TGTGCCAGCAGCTTGAATGGCAGGAACACTGAAGCTTTCTTT
CASSLNGRNTEAFF
>TRBD2|15|TRBJ2-1|TRBV6-5|-
TGTGCCAGCAGTTATACTAGCGGGATGGGAAATGAGCAGTTCTTC
CASSYTSGMGNEQFF
>TRBD2|16|TRBJ2-1|TRBV27|-
TGTGCCAGCAGTTTGCCTCCGGGACTAAACCCACCCCTTCAGTTCTTC
CASSLPPGLNPPLQFF
>TRBD2|15|TRBJ2-7|TRBV9|once
TGTGCCAGCAGCGTGGGGCGGGAGATCGTTAACGAGCAGTACTTC
CASSVGREIVNEQYF
>-|12|TRBJ2-5|TRBV7-7|once
TGTGCTAGCGGAGGGGGCAGTGAGACCCAGTACTTC
CASGGGSETQYF
>-|14|TRBJ2-3|TRBV7-9|-
TGTGCCAGCAGCTTAGCACAGGGCACAGATACGCAGTATTTT
CASSLAQGTDTQYF
>TRBD1|15|TRBJ1-2|TRBV19|-
TGTGCCAGTAGTATCGACGGACAGGGGGCTTCTGGCTACACCTTC
CASSIDGQGASGYTF
>TRBD2|15|TRBJ2-5|TRBV19|-
TGTGCCAGTAGTGCCTTAGCGGGGGGGCAGGAGACCCAGTACTTC
CASSALAGGQETQYF
>-|15|TRBJ2-3|TRBV16|-
TGTGCCAGCAGCCTCGAGACTACCTACACAGATACGCAGTATTTT
CASSLETTYTDTQYF
>-|15|TRBJ1-4|TRBV30|-
TGTGCCTGGAGTGGAGGACAGAACTCTAATGAAAAACTGTTTTTT
CAWSGGQNSNEKLFF
>TRBD1|17|TRBJ2-3|TRBV27|-
TGTGCCAGCAGTCCCTTGACAGGGTTTTCTAGCACAGATACGCAGTATTTT
CASSPLTGFSSTDTQYF
>-|15|TRBJ1-3|TRBV6-5|-
TGTGCCAGCAGTTCGAGGACTTTTTCTGGAAACACCATATATTTT
CASSSRTFSGNTIYF
>TRBD1|15|TRBJ1-5|TRBV5-6|-
TGTGCCAGCAGCTCCCGGGACAGGGTGGGTCAGCCCCAGCATTTT
CASSSRDRVGQPQHF
>TRBD2|13|TRBJ2-5|TRBV5-5|once
TGTGCCAGCCTTGGGGGGGTCCAAGAGACCCAGTACTTC
CASLGGVQETQYF
>-|12|TRBJ1-1|TRBV28|once
TGTGCCACCAAAGATCAGATAACTGAAGCTTTCTTT
CATKDQITEAFF
>-|11|TRBJ2-2|TRBV29-1|-
TGCAGCGTTACAGGGTCCGGGGAGCTGTTTTTT
CSVTGSGELFF
>TRBD2|16|TRBJ2-1|TRBV19|-
TGTGCCAGTAGTCTCGCCGGGACTAGCGGGGAGAATGAGCAGTTCTTC
CASSLAGTSGENEQFF
>TRBD2|13|TRBJ2-7|TRBV28|-
TGTGCCAGCGGGACTAGCGGGCTCTACGAGCAGTACTTC
CASGTSGLYEQYF
>TRBD2|16|TRBJ2-7|TRBV28|-
TGTGCCAGCAGCTCCCACGGGAGCGGGAGGGCCGGCGAGCAGTACTTC
CASSSHGSGRAGEQYF
>TRBD1|16|TRBJ2-3|TRBV5-1|-
TGCGCCAGCAGCGGTGGGGACAGGGGAAAAATTGATACGCAGTATTTT
CASSGGDRGKIDTQYF
>TRBD1|15|TRBJ1-2|TRBV2|-
TGTGCCAGCAGTGTCCTGGGACAGGGGGCGCGTGGCTACACCTTC
CASSVLGQGARGYTF
>TRBD1|14|TRBJ1-3|TRBV9|-
TGTGCCAGCAGCGAAAGAGGACAGGCTAACACCATATATTTT
CASSERGQANTIYF
>-|13|TRBJ2-5|TRBV6-1|-
TGTGCCAGCACCCGCGCCCCCCAAGAGACCCAGTACTTC
CASTRAPQETQYF
>TRBD2|15|TRBJ2-5|TRBV5-1|-
TGCGCCAGCAGTGACGGGGGGGCCGTTTCCGAGACCCAGTACTTC
CASSDGGAVSETQYF
>-|13|TRBJ2-5|TRBV27|-
TGTGCCAGCAGTCTACAAATCGGCGGGACCCAGTACTTC
CASSLQIGGTQYF
>TRBD2|12|TRBJ2-3|TRBV28|-
TGTGCCAGCGGGGGGGGACCAGATACGCAGTATTTT
CASGGGPDTQYF
>-|16|TRBJ2-2|TRBV4-2|-
TGTGCCAGCAGCCAAGAGGGAGCGTCGAACACCGGGGAGCTGTTTTTT
CASSQEGASNTGELFF
>-|12|TRBJ1-2|TRBV7-9|once
TGTGCCAGCAGCACGACAGATTATGGCTACACCTTC
CASSTTDYGYTF
>-|15|TRBJ1-4|TRBV5-1|-
TGCGCCAGCAGCTTTAGTCCTGCAACTAATGAAAAACTGTTTTTT
CASSFSPATNEKLFF
>TRBD1|17|TRBJ2-6|TRBV28|-
TGTGCCAGCAGTCCCGGGACAGGTCTAACGGGGGCCAACGTCCTGACTTTC
CASSPGTGLTGANVLTF
>-|14|TRBJ1-1|TRBV5-6|few
TGTGCCAGCAGCCCCAGGGCGTGGAACACTGAAGCTTTCTTT
CASSPRAWNTEAFF
>TRBD1|15|TRBJ2-7|TRBV9|-
TGTGCCAGCAGCGTAGGAGGGACAGCCATGAACGAGCAGTACTTC
CASSVGGTAMNEQYF
>-|12|TRBJ1-3|TRBV11-2|-
TGTGCCAGCAGCTTACAACAGAACACCATATATTTT
CASSLQQNTIYF
>-|15|TRBJ2-7|TRBV10-1|-
TGCGCCAGCAGTGAGTCTAGGGTTGGACTCTACGAGCAGTACTTC
CASSESRVGLYEQYF
>-|17|TRBJ1-1|TRBV28|few
TGTGCCAGCAGGCCCCTTTATGAGGCGCGGGGAAACACTGAAGCTTTCTTT
CASRPLYEARGNTEAFF
>TRBD2|15|TRBJ2-1|TRBV6-5|-
TGTGCCAGCAGACGTTTTGCGGGAGACTACAATGAGCAGTTCTTC
CASRRFAGDYNEQFF
>-|15|TRBJ2-3|TRBV2|-
TGTGCCAGCAGTGCGGACGGACTGGTTACAGATACGCAGTATTTT
CASSADGLVTDTQYF
>-|14|TRBJ1-4|TRBV7-9|-
TGTGCCAGCAGCGCCGACAGGCCGACCGAAAAACTGTTTTTT
CASSADRPTEKLFF
>TRBD1|13|TRBJ1-2|TRBV2|-
TGTGCCAGCAGCGCGGACAGGTTGGGTGGCTACACCTTC
CASSADRLGGYTF
>-|14|TRBJ2-5|TRBV9|-
TGTGCCAGTAGCCCGGAACCAGCGCAAGAGACCCAGTACTTC
CASSPEPAQETQYF
>TRBD1|16|TRBJ1-5|TRBV12-5|-
TGTGCTAGTGGTTTGGGACAGGGGGCTGGCAATCAGCCCCAGCATTTT
CASGLGQGAGNQPQHF
>TRBD1|16|TRBJ1-3|TRBV4-2|-
TGTGCCAGCAGCCAAAGAGACAGGGGCTCTGGAAACACCGTATATTTT
CASSQRDRGSGNTVYF
>-|15|TRBJ1-2|TRBV18|-
TGTGCCAGCTCACCCGAAAGGGGGAACTGGTATGGCTACACCTTC
CASSPERGNWYGYTF